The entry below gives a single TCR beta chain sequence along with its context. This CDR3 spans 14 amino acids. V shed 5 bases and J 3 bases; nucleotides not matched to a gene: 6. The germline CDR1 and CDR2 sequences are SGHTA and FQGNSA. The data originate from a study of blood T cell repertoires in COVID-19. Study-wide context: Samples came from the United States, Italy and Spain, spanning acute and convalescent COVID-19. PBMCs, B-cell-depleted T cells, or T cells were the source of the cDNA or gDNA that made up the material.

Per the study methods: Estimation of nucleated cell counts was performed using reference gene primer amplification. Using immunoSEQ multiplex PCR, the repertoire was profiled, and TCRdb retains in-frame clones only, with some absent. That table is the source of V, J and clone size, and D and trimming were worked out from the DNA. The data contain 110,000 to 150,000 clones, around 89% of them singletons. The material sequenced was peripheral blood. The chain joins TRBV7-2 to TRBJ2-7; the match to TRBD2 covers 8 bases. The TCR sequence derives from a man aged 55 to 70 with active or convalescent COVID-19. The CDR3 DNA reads TGTGCCAGCAGCCTTGATAGCGGGAACTACGAGCAGTACTTC. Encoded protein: CASSLDSGNYEQYF.